Presented here are 27 T cell receptor beta chains from one specimen sequenced in a study of human T cells and chemical hapten exposure (dated by TCRdb to the early 2020s). The method behind the library was RACE. Sequenced on a NextSeq 500. Using fastp trimming at Q25 and MiXCR clonotype assembly, TCRdb reanalyzed the public sequencing data and kept in-frame beta chains. Identical CDR3 proteins give one entry, which carries the most common genes and DNA. This sample lists 180,000 or so distinct CDR3 sequences; 20% to 25% were detected once. Together, the top ten hold approximately 6.7% of the sample. Reading the label with the study, this specimen's time point is: patch test 1, 2 weeks after DPC sensitization. The sample's treatment or condition label is to be understood as: therapeutic diphenylcyclopropenone sensitization with weekly scalp DPC. The sample was whole blood, taken in connection with sensitization to the hapten diphenylcyclopropenone (DPC). These TCRs come from a woman aged 45-65 years with alopecia areata. Some clones in this sample may be carry-over from other donors' samples.

In this sample, this clonotype turned up many times. V usage is TRBV29-1 and J usage is TRBJ2-5; tentative D call: TRBD2 (6 bases). Trimming cost V 4 bases and J 2 bases, with 20 bases left between them. Looked up from germline, CDR1 is SQVTM and CDR2 is ANQGSEA. The CDR3 consists of 16 residues. CDR3 DNA: TGCAGCGTTGGCGGGCTTGTAGCGGAGCGACAAGAGACCCAGTACTTC. It specifies CSVGGLVAERQETQYF.

The sample holds a few counts of this clonotype. This chain connects TRBV4-1 to TRBJ1-6; no reliable D call. The CDR3 length is 13 residues. Germline CDR1 MGHRA, CDR2 YSYEKL. Trimming removed 2 bases from V and 9 bases from J, with 8 bases in between. The chain's CDR3 is CASSQLWGSPLHF. CDR3 nucleotide sequence: TGCGCCAGCAGCCAACTTTGGGGTTCACCCCTCCACTTT.

This clonotype has just a few counts. The V gene is TRBV15, the J gene TRBJ1-5; perhaps TRBD1 as D (5 bases). Germline lookup yields CDR1 LNHNV and CDR2 YYDKDF (reference sequence). Deletions cut 5 bases from V and 0 bases from J, with 11 bases between. The CDR3 has 15 residues. This chain's CDR3 is CATSPDGASNQPQHF. The CDR3 region has the DNA TGTGCCACCAGCCCTGACGGGGCTAGCAATCAGCCCCAGCATTTT.

This sequence joins TRBV6-1 and TRBJ2-7; D may be TRBD1 (6 bases). V lost 8 bases, J lost 5 bases, and 16 bases lay in between. Germline CDR1 MNHNS, CDR2 SASEGT. The CDR3 covers 13 residues. The CDR3 sequence is CASRPGVGDEQYF. DNA of the CDR3: TGTGCCAGCCGCCCAGGGGTCGGGGACGAGCAGTACTTC.

The chain has TRBV5-1 and TRBJ1-1; 7 nucleotides line up with TRBD1. The CDR3 is 14 amino acids. In germline, CDR1 is SGHRS, CDR2 YFSETQ. Trimming cost V 2 bases and J 7 bases; bases outside gene matches: 8. CDR3 bases: TGCGCCAGCAGCTTATTGACAGGGACTGGTGAAGCTTTCTTT. Translated: CASSLLTGTGEAFF.

CDR3 nucleotide sequence: TGTGCCAGCACTCGAAGCCCCGGGACAGGTAACTACGAGCAGTACTTC. Encoded protein: CASTRSPGTGNYEQYF. The chain recombines TRBV28 with TRBJ2-7; 8 nucleotides align to TRBD1. CDR1 MDHEN and CDR2 SYDVKM come from the germline V gene. The CDR3 spans 16 residues. Trimming at V came to 7 bases and at J to 3 bases, leaving 14 bases not matched to a gene.

This clonotype came up many times. V and J are TRBV30 and TRBJ2-1, with 9 bases aligning to TRBD2. CDR1 GTSNPN and CDR2 SVGIG come from the germline V gene (reference sequence). The junction had 1 base not matched to a gene; V was cut back by 4 bases and J by 0 bases. The CDR3 runs to 14 residues. CDR3 loop: CAWISGSSYNEQFF. CDR3 nucleotides: TGTGCCTGGATTAGCGGGAGCTCCTACAATGAGCAGTTCTTC.

The gene calls are TRBV5-5 and TRBJ1-2; D possibly corresponds to TRBD1 (5 bases). The V end was cut by 1 base, the J end by 8 bases, with 18 bases between. The CDR3 spans 15 residues. Germline V gives CDR1 SGHKS, CDR2 YYEKEE (reference sequence). The CDR3 spells CASSLIGAPPEGYTF. CDR3 coding DNA: TGTGCCAGCAGCTTGATCGGGGCCCCTCCGGAGGGCTACACCTTC. The whole variable domain, filled in from reference TRBV5-5 and TRBJ1-2, reads DAGVTQSPTHLIKTRGQQVTLRCSPISGHKSVSWYQQVLGQGPQFIFQYYEKEERGRGNFPDRFSARQFPNYSSELNVNALLLGDSALYLCASSLIGAPPEGYTFGSGTRLTVV.

The genes are TRBV9 and TRBJ1-6; weak D call: TRBD1 (6 bases). The germline V gene has CDR1 SGDLS and CDR2 YYNGEE. Trimming took off 4 bases at V and 9 bases at J, with 14 bases between the two ends. The CDR3 spans 14 residues. The CDR3 DNA reads TGTGCCAGCAGCCCAACAGGGTCCACTTCACCCCTCCACTTT. Encoded protein: CASSPTGSTSPLHF.

The gene calls are TRBV6-5 and TRBJ2-2; 9 nucleotides line up with TRBD1. V lost 5 bases and J lost 3; bases outside the gene matches: 4. The CDR3 is made up of 15 amino acids. Germline assignment: CDR1 MNHEY and CDR2 SVGAGI. The CDR3: CASSRDRDHTGELFF. CDR3 nucleotide sequence: TGTGCCAGCAGTCGGGACAGGGACCACACCGGGGAGCTGTTTTTT.

V gene TRBV7-3 combines with J gene TRBJ2-1, with 8 bases aligning to TRBD2. The J segment lost 1 base and the V segment lost 1 base, leaving 3 bases of the junction unmatched. CDR3 size: 16 residues. Germline CDR1 is SGHTA and CDR2 is FQGTGA. This chain's CDR3 is CASSLISGSSYNEQFF. CDR3 sequence (DNA): TGTGCCAGCAGCTTAATAAGCGGGAGTTCCTACAATGAGCAGTTCTTC.

This CDR3 reads CSVEQTGGGYEQYF. DNA for the CDR3: TGCAGCGTTGAACAAACGGGAGGGGGCTACGAGCAGTACTTC. The V gene is TRBV29-1, the J gene TRBJ2-7; 8 bases match TRBD2. CDR1 and CDR2 from the germline V gene are SQVTM and ANQGSEA. The V gene end was trimmed by 2 bases and the J gene end by 3 bases; junction bases not matched to a gene: 6. The CDR3 consists of 14 residues.

The chain carries TRBV7-9 and TRBJ1-1, with 7 bases lining up with TRBD1. J gave up 5 bases and V 5 bases, and 11 bases lay outside the gene matches. Germline V CDR1 and CDR2: SEHNR, FQNEAQ (reference sequence). CDR3 size: 15 residues. CDR3 in amino acids: CASSQNRGQRTEAFF. The CDR3 DNA follows: TGTGCCAGCAGCCAAAACAGGGGCCAACGTACTGAAGCTTTCTTT.

The chain links TRBV29-1 to TRBJ2-7, with D possibly being TRBD1 (5 bases). Between the trimmed V and J ends, which lost 4 bases and 3 bases, there was a span of 13 bases. CDR1 and CDR2 (germline): SQVTM, ANQGSEA. CDR3 length: 13 amino acids. DNA for the CDR3: TGCAGCGTTGTAGACTGGGGCAGCTACGAGCAGTACTTC. This encodes CSVVDWGSYEQYF.

J is TRBJ1-5 and V is TRBV7-8; D gene ambiguous. V was shortened by 0 bases and J by 5 bases, with 11 bases between the two germline ends. The CDR3 sequence is 15 residues long. CDR1 is SGHVS, CDR2 FQNEAQ, per germline. CDR3 amino acids: CASSLAGFGHQPQHF. The CDR3 DNA follows: TGTGCCAGCAGCTTAGCCGGGTTCGGGCATCAGCCCCAGCATTTT.

The table lists this clonotype with a few counts. The CDR3 loop is CAIAGGQTNTEAFF. CDR3 DNA sequence: TGTGCCATCGCCGGGGGACAGACGAACACTGAAGCTTTCTTT. The V call is TRBV10-3, the J call TRBJ1-1; TRBD1 matches 7 bases. The V and J ends lost 8 bases and 1 base, in that order; junction bases with no gene match: 7. Germline V CDR1 and CDR2: ENHRY, SYGVKD. The CDR3 runs to 14 residues.

The chain uses TRBV11-2 and TRBJ2-2; D tentatively reads TRBD1 or TRBD2 (5 bases each). V shed 3 bases and J shed 8 bases, with 10 bases lying between them. This CDR3 has 13 residues. Per germline, CDR1 SGHAT and CDR2 FQNNGV. The CDR3 spells CASSFEGLGELFF. The CDR3 DNA reads as TGTGCCAGCAGCTTCGAGGGGCTTGGGGAGCTGTTTTTT.

This clonotype was observed a few times. The rearrangement links TRBV20-1 to TRBJ1-5; D is unclear. The CDR3 is 16 residues long. V lost 0 bases and J 6 bases, leaving 18 bases between the germline ends. In germline, CDR1 is DFQATT, CDR2 SNEGSKA (reference sequence). DNA of the CDR3: TGCAGTGCTAGAGAAGCAGAGTTAGTTATTCCTCAGCCCCAGCATTTT. This sequence encodes CSAREAELVIPQPQHF.

A few counts support this clonotype. J is TRBJ1-2 and V is TRBV5-1, with a possible D match to TRBD1 (6 bases). This CDR3 comprises 13 residues. In germline, CDR1 is SGHRS, CDR2 YFSETQ. Trimming pared 3 bases from V and 8 bases from J, leaving 14 bases between. CDR3 amino acids: CASSSDATGGYTF. In DNA form, the CDR3 reads TGCGCCAGCAGCTCCGACGCGACAGGAGGCTACACCTTC.

The rearrangement uses TRBV7-6 and TRBJ1-1; D unclear. The germline V gene encodes CDR1 SGHVS and CDR2 FNYEAQ. V dropped 9 bases and J dropped 6 bases, with 11 bases sitting between them. This CDR3 is 11 amino acids long. The CDR3 sequence is CASSDGAEAFF. The CDR3 DNA reads TGTGCCAGTAGTGATGGAGCTGAAGCTTTCTTT.

The CDR3: CASSPSGHYNEQFF. CDR3 coding DNA: TGTGCCAGCTCACCATCGGGGCACTACAATGAGCAGTTCTTC. The chain couples TRBV18 to TRBJ2-1; D possibly matches TRBD1 or TRBD2 (5 bases each). This CDR3 region has 14 residues. Trimming removed 2 bases at V and 3 bases at J, with 8 bases between. Germline-derived CDR1 and CDR2 are KGHSH and LQKENI.

This CDR3 is CASSLAGGPSTDTQYF. CDR3 DNA: TGTGCCAGCAGCTTGGCGGGAGGGCCTAGCACAGATACGCAGTATTTT. This chain links TRBV5-4 with TRBJ2-3; 8 positions match TRBD2. CDR3 size: 16 residues. Germline assignment: CDR1 SGHNT and CDR2 YYREEE (reference sequence). J lost 0 bases, V lost 0 bases, and 3 bases had no gene match.

This sequence joins TRBV27 and TRBJ1-4; 8 nucleotides agree with TRBD1. CDR3 length: 14 amino acids. V was clipped by 6 bases and J by 3 bases; unmatched bases: 3. CDR1 and CDR2 (germline): MNHEY, SMNVEV (reference sequence). The CDR3: CASSLDRANEKLFF. In nucleotides, the CDR3 is TGTGCCAGCAGCCTGGACAGGGCTAATGAAAAACTGTTTTTT.

The chain links TRBV20-1 to TRBJ2-2, with D maybe TRBD1 (5 bases). Trimming pared 0 bases from V and 5 bases from J, leaving 13 bases between. The CDR3 spans 15 residues. Germline CDR1 reads DFQATT; CDR2 reads SNEGSKA (reference sequence). DNA for the CDR3: TGCAGTGCTAGAGATCGGCAGGGTAGGACCGGGGAGCTGTTTTTT. This codes for CSARDRQGRTGELFF.

The chain is built from TRBV29-1 and TRBJ2-1, with D unclear. The CDR3 sequence is 12 residues long. V was clipped by 3 bases and J by 2 bases, with 5 bases between them. CDR1 is SQVTM and CDR2 is ANQGSEA in the germline V gene. The CDR3 DNA reads TGCAGCGTTGAGCGCACCTACAATGAGCAGTTCTTC. It yields the protein CSVERTYNEQFF.

The chain links TRBV10-2 to TRBJ2-7; possible D gene TRBD2, 6 bases. Trimming stripped 7 bases from V and 6 bases from J, with 22 bases between. The CDR3 covers 15 residues. The germline V gene has CDR1 WSHSY and CDR2 SAAADI. The CDR3 DNA follows: TGCGCCAGCAAAAAAGGAGGGGATAGGTCGCTCGAGCAGTACTTC. Translated, it gives CASKKGGDRSLEQYF.

This clonotype was counted once. The chain recombines TRBV20-1 with TRBJ2-7, with no clear D. Between the trimmed V and J ends, which lost 4 bases and 4 bases, there was a span of 14 bases. This CDR3 spans 13 amino acids. Germline V CDR1 and CDR2: DFQATT, SNEGSKA (reference sequence). DNA for the CDR3: TGCAGTGCTACCCTCGGCCTTAGGTACGAGCAGTACTTC. Translation gives CSATLGLRYEQYF.